These 15 T cell receptor beta chains were all obtained from the same sample, sequenced in a study of shared clonotypes between healthy human individuals. Profiled with immunoSEQ multiplex PCR; TCRdb holds only in-frame clones, not every one. The sample includes over a million clones, about 76% of them seen just once. The material sequenced was memory CD4+ T cells sorted from blood. Subset given: CD45RA-negative fraction. These receptors came from a man between 18 and 35 years old in good health.

Here the CDR3 reads CASSGVRGTLNTGELFF. For the CDR3, the DNA is TGTGCCAGCAGTGGGGTCCGGGGAACCTTAAACACCGGGGAGCTGTTTTTT. V and J are TRBV6-1 and TRBJ2-2; maybe TRBD2 (5 bases). Trimming took off 4 bases at V and 2 bases at J, with 17 bases between the two ends. The CDR3 covers 17 residues. Germline loops: CDR1 MNHNS, CDR2 SASEGT.

The CDR3 here is CASSFRGTGGLHNEQFF. In DNA form, the CDR3 reads TGTGCCAGCAGTTTCAGAGGGACAGGGGGCTTACACAATGAGCAGTTCTTC. The chain carries TRBV27 and TRBJ2-1; 12 positions agree with TRBD1. Trimming at V came to 3 bases and at J to 5 bases, leaving 8 bases not matched to a gene. In germline, CDR1 is MNHEY, CDR2 SMNVEV (reference sequence). There are 17 residues in the CDR3.

This clone is a singleton in its sample. The chain links TRBV7-2 to TRBJ2-3; D is unclear. Germline CDR1 and CDR2: SGHTA and FQGNSA. The CDR3 consists of 12 residues. Deletions cut 5 bases from V and 7 bases from J, with 10 bases between. The CDR3 DNA follows: TGTGCCAGCAGCCCTCCACAAAATACGCAGTATTTT. This codes for CASSPPQNTQYF.

The chain uses TRBV27 and TRBJ2-7, with D perhaps matching TRBD1 (5 bases). Germline values: CDR1 MNHEY, CDR2 SMNVEV (reference sequence). The V and J ends lost 4 bases and 5 bases respectively, with 18 bases between them. The CDR3 length is 15 residues. CDR3 protein: CASSSTSQGMNEQYF. The CDR3 DNA sequence: TGTGCCAGCAGTTCGACCTCCCAGGGTATGAACGAGCAGTACTTC.

CDR3 amino acids: CASSRTSREKLFF. The CDR3 nucleotides are TGCGCCAGCAGCCGGACTTCGAGAGAAAAACTGTTTTTT. The chain uses TRBV4-1 and TRBJ1-4; no reliable D call. V was cut by 4 bases and J by 8 bases, with 11 bases left in between. CDR3 length: 13 amino acids. The V gene's germline CDR1 is MGHRA and CDR2 YSYEKL.

The chain is built from TRBV9 and TRBJ2-1, with D perhaps TRBD2 (6 bases). V lost 4 bases and J lost 2, with 13 bases in between. This CDR3 has 15 amino acids. CDR1 and CDR2 from the germline V gene are SGDLS and YYNGEE. The CDR3 is CASSSRTNTYNEQFF. The CDR3, as DNA: TGTGCCAGCAGCTCCCGGACTAACACCTACAATGAGCAGTTCTTC.

This chain links TRBV5-4 with TRBJ2-7, with TRBD2 matching 8 bases. CDR3 length: 15 amino acids. CDR1 is SGHNT, CDR2 YYREEE, per germline (reference sequence). With 6 bases clipped from V and 5 bases from J, the junction kept 13 bases outside the gene matches. The CDR3 DNA reads TGTGCCAGCACCCTCTCGGGTAGCGGGGCCCACGAGCAGTACTTC. Its protein product is CASTLSGSGAHEQYF.

The chain combines TRBV7-6 with TRBJ2-5; tentatively, D is TRBD1 (6 bases). Germline loops: CDR1 SGHVS, CDR2 FNYEAQ. With 1 base removed from V and 3 bases from J, the gap between germline ends came to 12 bases. This CDR3 has 15 residues. As DNA, the CDR3 is TGTGCCAGCAGCTTAGGAGGCAGGGGTGAAGAGACCCAGTACTTC. This sequence encodes CASSLGGRGEETQYF.

V usage is TRBV29-1 and J usage is TRBJ2-5, with D perhaps TRBD1 (6 bases). Deletions cut 5 bases from V and 5 bases from J, with 15 bases between. CDR3 length equals 13 residues. Germline V gives CDR1 SQVTM, CDR2 ANQGSEA. CDR3 DNA sequence: TGCAGCGTTTTGACAGGCGGTGGTGAGACCCAGTACTTC. It translates to CSVLTGGGETQYF.

This clone has only one observation. V is TRBV2 and J is TRBJ2-7; 10 bases align to TRBD1. The CDR3 runs to 15 residues. Per germline, CDR1 SNHLY and CDR2 FYNNEI. V trimming: 5 bases; J trimming: 2 bases; junction bases outside the gene matches: 6. CDR3 amino acids: CASSTGQGGPYEQYF. The DNA of the CDR3 is TGTGCCAGCAGTACCGGACAGGGGGGGCCCTACGAGCAGTACTTC.

This clone was detected many times. This sequence joins TRBV5-6 and TRBJ2-5; 8 bases align to TRBD1. The CDR3 contains 15 residues. V was pared by 2 bases and J by 5 bases, with 8 bases of the junction left unmatched. Germline V gives CDR1 SGHDT, CDR2 YYEEEE. The CDR3 loop is CASSFLDRVGETQYF. DNA for the CDR3: TGTGCCAGCAGCTTCCTGGACAGGGTGGGGGAGACCCAGTACTTC.

V gene TRBV30 combines with J gene TRBJ1-3, with D maybe TRBD1 (6 bases). This CDR3 region has 15 residues. V gave up 3 bases and J gave up 0 bases, with 12 bases separating them. Germline lookup yields CDR1 GTSNPN and CDR2 SVGIG (reference sequence). The CDR3 loop is CAWRVGGHSGNTIYF. Written as DNA, the CDR3 is TGTGCCTGGAGGGTTGGGGGACACTCTGGAAACACCATATATTTT.

The CDR3, as DNA: TGTGCCAGCAGCGTAGGGTCCGGGCCGGGAGGGCCGGGAGGCGAGCAGTACTTC. Translation gives CASSVGSGPGGPGGEQYF. J is TRBJ2-7 and V is TRBV9; 8 bases fit TRBD2. CDR1 and CDR2 from the germline V gene are SGDLS and YYNGEE. V lost 0 bases to trimming and J lost 6 bases; unmatched junction nucleotides: 17. This CDR3 region has 18 residues. The whole variable domain, filled in from reference TRBV9 and TRBJ2-7, reads DSGVTQTPKHLITATGQRVTLRCSPRSGDLSVYWYQQSLDQGLQFLIQYYNGEERAKGNILERFSAQQFPDLHSELNLSSLELGDSALYFCASSVGSGPGGPGGEQYFGPGTRLTVT.

The genes are TRBV4-2 and TRBJ1-4, with D tentatively TRBD1 (5 bases). Germline lookup yields CDR1 LGHNA and CDR2 YNFKEQ. The CDR3 sequence is 17 residues long. Trimming removed 0 bases from V and 0 bases from J, with 11 bases in between. The CDR3 loop reads CASSQDLGAATNEKLFF. CDR3 nucleotide sequence: TGTGCCAGCAGCCAAGATCTTGGGGCTGCAACTAATGAAAAACTGTTTTTT.

Notes on this clone: Other DNA sequences within the sample encode an identical CDR3. This sequence joins TRBV29-1 and TRBJ1-5; TRBD1 matches at 7 bases. Germline V gives CDR1 SQVTM, CDR2 ANQGSEA. J gave up 2 bases and V 4 bases, and 2 bases lay outside the gene matches. The CDR3 runs to 13 residues. CDR3 sequence (DNA): TGCAGCGTTGGGCAGGGGGGCAATCAGCCCCAGCATTTT. It encodes CSVGQGGNQPQHF.